The 17 T cell receptor beta chains given below trace back to one sample, sequenced in a study of blood T cell repertoires in COVID-19. Produced via immunoSEQ multiplex PCR; TCRdb's table is partial and in-frame only. The data contain roughly 100,000 clones, around 88% of them singletons. Sequenced sample: peripheral blood. Receptors originate from a man aged 45-65 years with COVID-19, enrolled during active disease.

The rearrangement links TRBV18 to TRBJ2-1; perhaps TRBD2 as D (6 bases). V dropped 0 bases and J dropped 9 bases, with 6 bases sitting between them. CDR1 is KGHSH and CDR2 is LQKENI in the germline V gene. This CDR3 contains 12 residues. The CDR3 bases are TGTGCCAGCTCACCACCTAGCGGTGAGCAGTTCTTC. Its translation: CASSPPSGEQFF.

V and J are TRBV19 and TRBJ1-2, with 9 bases matching TRBD1. Germline lookup yields CDR1 LNHDA and CDR2 SQIVND (reference sequence). This CDR3 has 13 residues. Trimming took 5 bases from V and 7 from J; bases not matched to a gene: 5. The CDR3 bases are TGTGCCAGTAGTTCCCGGGACAGGGTTGGCTACACCTTC. This sequence encodes CASSSRDRVGYTF.

This chain joins TRBV6-6 and TRBJ2-7, with TRBD1 identical over 8 bases. Germline V gene data show CDR1 as MNHNY and CDR2 as SVGAGI (reference sequence). The V and J ends lost 2 bases and 6 bases, in that order; junction bases with no gene match: 9. The CDR3 is 15 residues long. DNA of the CDR3: TGTGCCAGCAGTTACGGACAGGGTACCCCTCGCGAGCAGTACTTC. This gives the protein CASSYGQGTPREQYF.

As DNA, the CDR3 is TGTGCCAGTAGTATTTGGCGGGGCCAGCCCCAGCATTTT. Its translation: CASSIWRGQPQHF. This chain uses TRBV19 with TRBJ1-5, with TRBD1 as a possible D gene (5 bases). Trimming removed 3 bases from V and 7 bases from J, with 10 bases in between. Germline-derived CDR1 and CDR2 are LNHDA and SQIVND (reference sequence). This CDR3 region has 13 residues.

The rearrangement joins TRBV29-1 to TRBJ1-3; no firm D call. The V gene lost 6 bases and the J gene lost 0 bases, with 6 bases spanning the gap. Germline V gene lookup returns CDR1 SQVTM and CDR2 ANQGSEA. This CDR3 has 12 amino acids. In nucleotides, the CDR3 is TGCAGCGTCTCACTCTCTGGAAACACCATATATTTT. This codes for CSVSLSGNTIYF.

The rearrangement joins TRBV6-5 to TRBJ2-7, with D possibly TRBD1 on 6 matching bases. CDR1 and CDR2 from the germline V gene are MNHEY and SVGAGI. The CDR3 is made up of 13 amino acids. The V and J ends lost 6 bases and 3 bases respectively, with 12 bases between them. Written as DNA, the CDR3 is TGTGCCAGCAGACAGGGCCACTTCTACGAGCAGTACTTC. This gives the protein CASRQGHFYEQYF.

The chain employs TRBV10-3 and TRBJ1-3; the D gene is possibly TRBD1 (5 bases). The CDR3 has 15 amino acids. V was shortened by 3 bases and J by 1 base, with 10 bases between the two germline ends. Germline-derived CDR1 and CDR2 are ENHRY and SYGVKD. The CDR3 region is CAISERQNSGNTIYF. The CDR3 DNA reads TGTGCCATCAGTGAACGACAGAATTCTGGAAACACCATATATTTT.

The genes are TRBV6-5 and TRBJ1-1, with 12 nucleotides matching TRBD1. The CDR3 is made up of 15 amino acids. The trim removed 6 bases at V and 5 bases at J, leaving 7 bases unmatched. Germline loops: CDR1 MNHEY, CDR2 SVGAGI. The CDR3 sequence is CASRPGQGARTEAFF. CDR3 nucleotides: TGTGCCAGCAGGCCGGGACAGGGGGCGCGTACTGAAGCTTTCTTT.

V usage is TRBV15 and J usage is TRBJ1-2, with 7 bases matching TRBD1. The CDR3 length is 15 residues. Germline CDR1 is LNHNV and CDR2 is YYDKDF (reference sequence). The V and J ends lost 4 bases and 6 bases, in that order; junction bases with no gene match: 11. In DNA form, the CDR3 reads TGTGCCACCAGCACCGCCGGACAGGCGAGTAATGGCTACACCTTC. It yields the protein CATSTAGQASNGYTF.

The gene calls are TRBV7-9 and TRBJ2-2, with 9 bases fitting TRBD1. Germline V gene sequence: CDR1 SEHNR, CDR2 FQNEAQ (reference sequence). Germline trimming cut 3 bases from V and 5 bases from J; bases unmatched to any gene: 7. This CDR3 region has 16 residues. The CDR3 region has the DNA TGTGCCAGCAGCTTTAGACAGGGGGAGAGGACCGGGGAGCTGTTTTTT. It codes for CASSFRQGERTGELFF.

CDR3 bases: TGTGCCAGCAGCAACATCCGACAGGGGGGTTTCTTT. Translated: CASSNIRQGGFF. The chain recombines TRBV7-9 with TRBJ1-1; 9 nucleotides line up with TRBD1. With V trimmed by 5 bases and J by 13 bases, 8 bases remained unmatched. The CDR3 consists of 12 residues. Germline V gene data show CDR1 as SEHNR and CDR2 as FQNEAQ (reference sequence).

The chain combines TRBV30 with TRBJ2-3; TRBD1 matches 9 bases. The germline gives CDR1 GTSNPN, CDR2 SVGIG (reference sequence). J was trimmed by 3 bases and V by 5 bases; bases with no gene match: 9. The CDR3 is made up of 15 amino acids. The CDR3 region has the DNA TGTGCCTGGCAGCCGGGGACAGGGAGGACAGATACGCAGTATTTT. Translation gives CAWQPGTGRTDTQYF.

V gene TRBV4-1 combines with J gene TRBJ2-1; 12 bases match TRBD1. Unmatched junction bases numbered 6, after V lost 4 bases and J lost 8 bases. This CDR3 region has 15 residues. Germline V CDR1 and CDR2: MGHRA, YSYEKL. The DNA of the CDR3 is TGCGCCAGCAGCCCTGGGGGGACAGGGGGCTATGAGCAGTTCTTC. This codes for CASSPGGTGGYEQFF.

V gene TRBV10-1 combines with J gene TRBJ1-4, with D uncertain. V lost 5 bases and J lost 6, with 10 bases in between. CDR1 and CDR2 (germline): WNHNN, SYGVQD (reference sequence). The CDR3 has 13 amino acids. Here the CDR3 reads CASSRGGYEKLFF. For the CDR3, the DNA is TGCGCCAGCAGTCGTGGAGGTTATGAAAAACTGTTTTTT.

About this clone: One junction end disagrees with the germline gene, perhaps due to a read error. The chain has TRBV5-4 and TRBJ1-4, with TRBD1 matching 8 bases. Germline CDR1 SGHNT, CDR2 YYREEE (reference sequence). The CDR3 loop spans 13 amino acids. CDR3 nucleotide sequence: TGTGCCAGCAGCGCCGGGGGGACAGGCGAATCTGTTTTT. Its translation is CASSAGGTGESVF.

This clone was seen just once. The chain joins TRBV6-2 or TRBV6-3 to TRBJ2-1, with TRBD2 matching over 9 bases. The ends lost 6 bases at V and 8 bases at J; junction bases unmatched: 20. Germline V gene data show CDR1 as MNHEY and CDR2 as SVGEGT. This CDR3 spans 18 amino acids. The CDR3 loop is CASSPQRWRGGRLDEQFF. CDR3 nucleotides: TGTGCCAGCAGCCCTCAAAGGTGGCGGGGGGGCCGATTGGATGAGCAGTTCTTC.

The CDR3 DNA sequence: TGTGCCAGCAGCCAAGATTGGGGCTTAAATCAGCCCCAGCATTTT. This translates into CASSQDWGLNQPQHF. The J gene is TRBJ1-5, the V gene TRBV3-1 (or the pseudogene TRBV3-2), with D possibly matching TRBD1 (5 bases). Germline CDR1 is LGHDT and CDR2 is YNNKEL (reference sequence). The CDR3 is 15 amino acids. V was trimmed by 0 bases and J by 4 bases, leaving 10 bases between them.